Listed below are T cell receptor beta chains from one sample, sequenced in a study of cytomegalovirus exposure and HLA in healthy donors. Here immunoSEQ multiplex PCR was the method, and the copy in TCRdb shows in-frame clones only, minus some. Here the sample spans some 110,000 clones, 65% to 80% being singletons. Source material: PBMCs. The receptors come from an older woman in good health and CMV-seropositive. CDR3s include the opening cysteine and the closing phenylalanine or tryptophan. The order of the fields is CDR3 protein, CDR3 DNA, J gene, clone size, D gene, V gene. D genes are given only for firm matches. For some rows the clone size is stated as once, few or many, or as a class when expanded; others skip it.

CASSPQLTTDTQYF | TGTGCCAGCAGCCCACAGCTAACCACAGATACGCAGTATTTT | TRBJ2-3 | - | - | TRBV27
CASSLDTRLDYGYTF | TGTGCCAGCAGTCTGGACACACGCCTGGACTATGGCTACACCTTC | TRBJ1-2 | - | - | TRBV6-6
CAWKGKSTDTQYF | TGTGCCTGGAAGGGGAAAAGCACAGATACGCAGTATTTT | TRBJ2-3 | few | - | TRBV30
CASSLGDTQYF | TGTGCCAGCAGTTTGGGCGATACGCAGTATTTT | TRBJ2-3 | - | - | TRBV28
CASSPGRGQQETQYF | TGTGCCAGCAGCCCCGGGCGGGGGCAGCAAGAGACCCAGTACTTC | TRBJ2-5 | - | - | TRBV7-2
CASSQGGNTEAFF | TGTGCCAGCAGCCAAGGCGGCAACACTGAAGCTTTCTTT | TRBJ1-1 | once | - | TRBV14
CASSFTGGKNTEAFF | TGTGCCAGCAGCTTTACAGGGGGGAAGAACACTGAAGCTTTCTTT | TRBJ1-1 | - | TRBD1 | TRBV7-9
CASSFGTGDAETQYF | TGCGCCAGCAGCTTCGGGACAGGGGATGCGGAGACCCAGTACTTC | TRBJ2-5 | few | TRBD1 | TRBV5-1
CASSIEVRRSLHF | TGTGCCAGTAGTATAGAGGTGAGGCGATCCCTCCACTTT | TRBJ1-6 | - | - | TRBV19
CASSTVPGQGLGGTGELFF | TGTGCCAGTAGTACCGTCCCGGGACAGGGGCTAGGGGGGACCGGGGAGCTGTTTTTT | TRBJ2-2 | - | TRBD1 | TRBV19
CASSIRSGGGIQYF | TGTGCCAGTAGTATTCGGAGTGGGGGAGGCATTCAGTACTTC | TRBJ2-4 | - | - | TRBV19
CASSLLTGQETQYF | TGCGCCAGCAGCTTGCTTACAGGCCAAGAGACCCAGTACTTC | TRBJ2-5 | - | - | TRBV5-1
CASSYSGQDYEQYF | TGTGCCAGCAGTTACTCGGGACAGGACTACGAGCAGTACTTC | TRBJ2-7 | - | TRBD1 | TRBV6-5
CASSSWRFYQPQHF | TGTGCCAGTAGTAGTTGGCGGTTTTATCAGCCCCAGCATTTT | TRBJ1-5 | - | - | TRBV19
CASTRDRGNGQPQHF | TGTGCTTCTACGCGGGACAGGGGAAACGGTCAGCCCCAGCATTTT | TRBJ1-5 | - | TRBD1 | TRBV30
CASSDQRGEQFF | TGTGCCAGCTCGGATCAGAGAGGCGAGCAGTTCTTC | TRBJ2-1 | - | - | TRBV18
CASSLMGTGQETQYF | TGTGCCAGCAGCTTAATGGGGACAGGTCAAGAGACCCAGTACTTC | TRBJ2-5 | - | TRBD1 | TRBV7-3
CASSVGAEAGGYNEQFF | TGTGCCAGCAGCGTAGGCGCGGAAGCGGGGGGTTACAATGAGCAGTTCTTC | TRBJ2-1 | few | TRBD2 | TRBV9
CASTVAGGETQYF | TGTGCCAGCACCGTGGCAGGTGGGGAGACCCAGTACTTC | TRBJ2-5 | - | - | TRBV25-1
CASSLVRGSNYGYTF | TGTGCCAGCAGCTTGGTGCGGGGATCCAACTATGGCTACACCTTC | TRBJ1-2 | - | - | TRBV5-4
CAWNGQGNQPQHF | TGTGCCTGGAACGGACAGGGCAATCAGCCCCAGCATTTT | TRBJ1-5 | - | TRBD1 | TRBV30
CATSRAGGRSDTQYF | TGTGCCACCAGCAGAGCGGGAGGTCGGTCAGATACGCAGTATTTT | TRBJ2-3 | - | TRBD2 | TRBV15
CASSRGAGLYNEQFF | TGTGCCAGCAGCCGAGGGGCGGGACTTTACAATGAGCAGTTCTTC | TRBJ2-1 | - | - | TRBV7-2
CASSFGVLANTEAFF | TGTGCCAGCAGCTTCGGGGTCCTGGCGAACACTGAAGCTTTCTTT | TRBJ1-1 | - | - | TRBV7-9
CASSYPPIRDTGKGEQFF | TGTGCCAGCAGCTACCCACCCATCCGGGACACCGGGAAGGGTGAGCAGTTCTTC | TRBJ2-1 | - | - | TRBV7-9
CASSLAKTGGAFEAFF | TGTGCCAGCAGCTTGGCCAAGACAGGGGGCGCATTTGAAGCTTTCTTT | TRBJ1-1 | - | TRBD1 | TRBV5-5
CAWSVQLGGNSPLHF | TGTGCCTGGAGTGTACAGTTAGGGGGCAATTCACCCCTCCACTTT | TRBJ1-6 | - | TRBD1 | TRBV30
CASSFGQGWNTEAFF | TGTGCCAGCAGCTTTGGGCAGGGGTGGAACACTGAAGCTTTCTTT | TRBJ1-1 | - | - | TRBV5-6
CASSITGTGMLQPQHF | TGTGCCAGCAGCATCACCGGGACAGGGATGCTTCAGCCCCAGCATTTT | TRBJ1-5 | few | TRBD1 | TRBV5-4
CASSLAAAGNTIYF | TGCGCCAGCAGCTTGGCCGCGGCTGGAAACACCATATATTTT | TRBJ1-3 | - | - | TRBV5-1
CAISAPGLAGGDTQYF | TGTGCCATCAGTGCCCCGGGACTAGCGGGTGGGGATACGCAGTATTTT | TRBJ2-3 | - | TRBD2 | TRBV10-3
CASSLVGISGRLF | TGTGCCAGCAGCTTAGTAGGAATTAGCGGGAGGCTCTTC | TRBJ2-1 | few | TRBD2 | TRBV7-8
CASRTGQGASGDTQYF | TGTGCCAGCAGGACCGGACAGGGGGCTTCTGGAGATACGCAGTATTTT | TRBJ2-3 | - | TRBD1 | TRBV2
CASSPRWLAEEPYEQYF | TGTGCCAGCAGCCCCCGGTGGCTAGCGGAAGAACCCTACGAGCAGTACTTC | TRBJ2-7 | - | TRBD2 | TRBV9
CASSVATGPEQFF | TGTGCCAGCAGCGTAGCTACAGGACCTGAGCAGTTCTTC | TRBJ2-1 | - | - | TRBV9
CASSITLASEQYF | TGTGCCAGTAGTATTACCCTAGCGAGTGAGCAGTACTTC | TRBJ2-7 | - | - | TRBV19
CASSQEGGRVGELFF | TGCGCCAGCAGCCAAGAAGGGGGGAGGGTCGGGGAGCTGTTTTTT | TRBJ2-2 | - | - | TRBV4-1
CASLRGESHPSTDTQYF | TGTGCCAGCCTCCGGGGGGAATCACACCCTAGCACAGATACGCAGTATTTT | TRBJ2-3 | - | TRBD2 | TRBV7-9
CASSYDRGNQPQHF | TGTGCCAGCAGTTACGACAGAGGCAATCAGCCCCAGCATTTT | TRBJ1-5 | few | - | TRBV6-6
CASSDGTARNIQYF | TGTGCCAGCAGTGACGGGACAGCAAGAAACATTCAGTACTTC | TRBJ2-4 | few | TRBD1 | TRBV25-1